One and the same sample provided the 21 T cell receptor beta chains below, sequenced in a study of cytomegalovirus exposure and HLA in healthy donors. The PCR used 60 Vbeta and 13 Jbeta primers. Profiling relied on immunoSEQ multiplex PCR, and the TCRdb table lists in-frame clones only, not all of them. Of some 140,000 clones listed, around 80% are singletons. The sequenced sample was PBMCs. The receptor source for this set is a female donor in good health and CMV-seropositive.

This clone appeared a few times. The V call is TRBV11-2, the J call TRBJ2-4, with 8 bases that match TRBD2. CDR1 is SGHAT and CDR2 is FQNNGV in the germline V gene. J gave up 1 base and V 6 bases, and 8 bases lay outside the gene matches. This CDR3 comprises 16 residues. In DNA form, the CDR3 reads TGTGCCAGCAGACCCGGGACTAGTTTGGCCAAAAACATTCAGTACTTC. Its protein product is CASRPGTSLAKNIQYF.

The gene calls are TRBV28 and TRBJ1-6; D remains ambiguous. The CDR3 totals 14 residues. V dropped 3 bases and J dropped 9 bases, with 12 bases sitting between them. Germline V CDR1 and CDR2: MDHEN, SYDVKM. Written as DNA, the CDR3 is TGTGCCAGCAGTTTTTTCCAGGAGGTTTCACCCCTCCACTTT. Protein product: CASSFFQEVSPLHF.

V is TRBV2 and J is TRBJ2-3; 11 positions match TRBD2. V was pared by 6 bases and J by 7 bases, with 12 bases of the junction left unmatched. The CDR3 has 16 residues. The germline CDR1 and CDR2 sequences are SNHLY and FYNNEI. CDR3 loop: CASRGGLAAGVNTQYF. In DNA, the CDR3 is TGTGCCAGCAGAGGGGGACTAGCGGCAGGAGTGAATACGCAGTATTTT. The entire variable domain, with the rest obtained from reference TRBV2 and TRBJ2-3, is as follows: EPEVTQTPSHQVTQMGQEVILRCVPISNHLYFYWYRQILGQKVEFLVSFYNNEISEKSEIFDDQFSVERPDGSNFTLKIRSTKLEDSAMYFCASRGGLAAGVNTQYFGPGTRLTVL.

This clone was recorded only once. The V gene is TRBV7-2, the J gene TRBJ1-5; D is unclear. The germline gives CDR1 SGHTA, CDR2 FQGNSA. Trimming pared 4 bases from V and 4 bases from J, leaving 8 bases between. The CDR3 runs to 13 residues. The CDR3: CASSWRRNQPQHF. Written as DNA, the CDR3 is TGTGCCAGCAGCTGGAGGCGTAATCAGCCCCAGCATTTT. Full variable domain (remainder filled in from reference TRBV7-2 and TRBJ1-5): GAGVSQSPSNKVTEKGKDVELRCDPISGHTALYWYRQSLGQGLEFLIYFQGNSAPDKSGLPSDRFSAERTGGSVSTLTIQRTQQEDSAVYLCASSWRRNQPQHFGDGTRLSIL.

This chain links TRBV9 with TRBJ2-1; weak D call: TRBD2 (6 bases). There are 16 residues in the CDR3. Germline CDR1 SGDLS, CDR2 YYNGEE. Trimming pared 0 bases from V and 2 bases from J, leaving 12 bases between. DNA of the CDR3: TGTGCCAGCAGCGTAGCGGCTAGCGATACCTACAATGAGCAGTTCTTC. Translation: CASSVAASDTYNEQFF.

This sequence joins TRBV2 and TRBJ1-2; TRBD1 matches at 7 bases. Germline CDR1 is SNHLY and CDR2 is FYNNEI. Trimming at V came to 2 bases and at J to 4 bases, leaving 4 bases not matched to a gene. CDR3 length equals 14 residues. The CDR3 spells CASSENRGGYGYTF. The CDR3 bases are TGTGCCAGCAGTGAAAACAGGGGTGGCTATGGCTACACCTTC.

The chain employs TRBV5-6 and TRBJ1-4; a weak D match, TRBD1 (6 bases). Germline CDR1 is SGHDT and CDR2 is YYEEEE. Deletions cut 2 bases from V and 7 bases from J, with 12 bases between. This CDR3 has 14 amino acids. The CDR3 protein is CASSFNRVGEKLFF. CDR3 sequence (DNA): TGTGCCAGCAGCTTCAACAGGGTGGGTGAAAAACTGTTTTTT.

The chain employs TRBV2 and TRBJ1-6, with unresolved D. V lost 7 bases and J lost 0, with 10 bases in between. CDR3 length: 15 amino acids. CDR1 and CDR2 from the germline V gene are SNHLY and FYNNEI. The CDR3 reads CASNPRSSYNSPLHF. For the CDR3, the DNA is TGTGCCAGCAACCCCCGCAGCTCCTATAATTCACCCCTCCACTTT.

The table lists this clone with a few counts. The CDR3 reads CASSFTPGHNEQFF. CDR3 nucleotide sequence: TGTGCCAGCAGCTTTACCCCAGGGCACAATGAGCAGTTCTTC. V and J are TRBV7-6 and TRBJ2-1; D may be TRBD1 (5 bases). V was trimmed by 3 bases and J by 5 bases, leaving 11 bases between them. The germline gives CDR1 SGHVS, CDR2 FNYEAQ. The length of the CDR3 is 14 residues.

The genes are TRBV29-1 and TRBJ2-3; a possible D gene is TRBD1 (5 bases). The V end lost 0 bases, the J end lost 4 bases, and 11 bases lay between the germline ends. The CDR3 totals 14 residues. Germline values: CDR1 SQVTM, CDR2 ANQGSEA. The CDR3 DNA follows: TGCAGCGTTGAAGACCCCCAGGGCGCAGATACGCAGTATTTT. Encoded protein: CSVEDPQGADTQYF.

The chain combines TRBV2 with TRBJ2-3, with 13 positions matching TRBD2. CDR1 is SNHLY, CDR2 FYNNEI, per germline. CDR3 length equals 16 residues. The V segment lost 7 bases and the J segment 15 bases; nucleotides outside the gene matches: 19. This CDR3 is CASTLWRTSGGARPYF. CDR3 bases: TGTGCCAGCACCCTCTGGCGGACTAGCGGGGGTGCCCGTCCTTATTTT.

The chain has TRBV5-6 and TRBJ2-7; D remains ambiguous. The germline CDR1 and CDR2 sequences are SGHDT and YYEEEE. The V end was cut by 4 bases, the J end by 0 bases, with 11 bases between. CDR3 size: 14 residues. CDR3 coding DNA: TGTGCCAGCAGCAAACCAGACACCTCCTACGAGCAGTACTTC. This codes for CASSKPDTSYEQYF.

The chain has TRBV6-6 and TRBJ2-7, with a possible D match to TRBD1 (6 bases). The germline V and J ends were trimmed by 5 bases and 6 bases, with 11 bases remaining between them. The CDR3 covers 12 residues. Germline assignment: CDR1 MNHNY and CDR2 SVGAGI (reference sequence). CDR3 sequence (DNA): TGTGCCAGCAGTCGTAGCAGGGGCGAGCAGTACTTC. Its translation: CASSRSRGEQYF.

The V call is TRBV6-6, the J call TRBJ2-5, with 10 bases matching TRBD2. The CDR3 totals 16 residues. Germline-derived CDR1 and CDR2 are MNHNY and SVGAGI (reference sequence). V lost 6 bases and J lost 5; bases outside the gene matches: 12. CDR3 protein: CASSNIGLAGAETQYF. In DNA, the CDR3 is TGTGCCAGCAGCAACATAGGTCTAGCGGGGGCGGAGACCCAGTACTTC.

In nucleotides, the CDR3 is TGCGCCAGCAGCTTGGACAGAGCCGGTTTGGGGACCCAGTACTTC. This translates into CASSLDRAGLGTQYF. This chain joins TRBV5-1 and TRBJ2-5, with D unresolved. V lost 0 bases and J lost 7, with 16 bases in between. This CDR3 has 15 residues. In germline, CDR1 is SGHRS, CDR2 YFSETQ.

This chain connects TRBV9 to TRBJ2-5; the match to TRBD1 covers 10 bases. CDR1 is SGDLS, CDR2 YYNGEE, per germline. The CDR3 extends over 16 amino acids. The J segment lost 2 bases and the V segment lost 5 bases, leaving 9 bases of the junction unmatched. The chain's CDR3 is CASSLGLDRGQETQYF. The CDR3 DNA reads TGTGCCAGCAGTCTGGGTCTGGACAGGGGGCAAGAGACCCAGTACTTC.

This chain uses TRBV29-1 with TRBJ1-2; 7 nucleotides line up with TRBD1. Looked up from germline, CDR1 is SQVTM and CDR2 is ANQGSEA. There are 15 residues in the CDR3. V was clipped by 6 bases and J by 2 bases; unmatched bases: 12. CDR3 nucleotides: TGCAGCGTCCCCGAAAAAGGGACAGAGAACTATGGCTACACCTTC. Protein sequence: CSVPEKGTENYGYTF.

CDR3 sequence (DNA): TGCGCCAGCAGCCCCAGCGGGAGGGCCCTCAATGAGCAGTTCTTC. This sequence encodes CASSPSGRALNEQFF. V gene TRBV5-1 combines with J gene TRBJ2-1; TRBD2 matches at 10 bases. Losses at the gene ends were 4 bases for V and 6 bases for J; bases not matched to a gene: 7. The CDR3 has 15 amino acids. Germline V gene data show CDR1 as SGHRS and CDR2 as YFSETQ. Drawing the rest from reference TRBV5-1 and TRBJ2-1, the complete variable domain is KAGVTQTPRYLIKTRGQQVTLSCSPISGHRSVSWYQQTPGQGLQFLFEYFSETQRNKGNFPGRFSGRQFSNSRSEMNVSTLELGDSALYLCASSPSGRALNEQFFGPGTRLTVL.

V is TRBV6-5 and J is TRBJ1-6; TRBD1 matches at 7 bases. This CDR3 has 15 amino acids. Losses at the gene ends were 0 bases for V and 7 bases for J; bases not matched to a gene: 3. CDR1 is MNHEY and CDR2 is SVGAGI in the germline V gene. CDR3 loop: CASSYSTGQNSPLHF. DNA for the CDR3: TGTGCCAGCAGTTACTCGACAGGGCAAAATTCACCCCTCCACTTT.

The chain carries TRBV6-6 and TRBJ2-7; 10 nucleotides agree with TRBD2. V shed 5 bases, J shed 7 bases, and the junction held 8 bases outside the gene matches. Germline CDR1 is MNHNY and CDR2 is SVGAGI (reference sequence). The CDR3 consists of 14 residues. This chain's CDR3 is CASSVSGRAVEQYF. DNA of the CDR3: TGTGCCAGCAGTGTAAGCGGGAGGGCCGTTGAGCAGTACTTC.

The chain employs TRBV19 and TRBJ2-1, with 10 bases matching TRBD2. CDR1 is LNHDA and CDR2 is SQIVND in the germline V gene (reference sequence). The CDR3 extends over 16 amino acids. Losses at the gene ends were 5 bases for V and 6 bases for J; bases not matched to a gene: 10. This chain's CDR3 is CASSPDSGRTGNEQFF. In nucleotides, the CDR3 is TGTGCCAGTAGTCCAGATAGCGGGAGGACGGGCAATGAGCAGTTCTTC. The full variable domain, completed using reference TRBV19 and TRBJ2-1, is DGGITQSPKYLFRKEGQNVTLSCEQNLNHDAMYWYRQDPGQGLRLIYYSQIVNDFQKGDIAEGYSVSREKKESFPLTVTSAQKNPTAFYLCASSPDSGRTGNEQFFGPGTRLTVL.